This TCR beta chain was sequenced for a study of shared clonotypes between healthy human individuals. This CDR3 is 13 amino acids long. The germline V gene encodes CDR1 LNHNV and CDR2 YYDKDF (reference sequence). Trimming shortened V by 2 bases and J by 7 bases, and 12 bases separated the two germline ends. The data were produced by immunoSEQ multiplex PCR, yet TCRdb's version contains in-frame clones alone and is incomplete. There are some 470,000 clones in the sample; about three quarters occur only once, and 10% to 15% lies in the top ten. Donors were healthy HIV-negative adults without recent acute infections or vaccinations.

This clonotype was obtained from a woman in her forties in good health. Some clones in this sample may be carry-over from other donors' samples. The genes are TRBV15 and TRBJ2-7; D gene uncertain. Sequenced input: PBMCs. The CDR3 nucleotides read TGTGCCACCAGCAGATCCACGAGTCAAGAGCAGTACTTC. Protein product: CATSRSTSQEQYF.